The rows below give T cell receptor beta chains drawn from one sample of a study of blood T cell repertoires in COVID-19. Profiling relied on immunoSEQ multiplex PCR, and the TCRdb table lists in-frame clones only, not all of them. The table records tens of thousands of clones, roughly 89% of them present only once. What was sequenced was peripheral blood. These receptors all come from a human donor in a cohort sampled during active COVID-19. Both conserved end residues are part of each CDR3.

v_call: TRBV2; j_call: TRBJ1-1; cdr3_aa: CASSVQGGLAFF
v_call: TRBV19; j_call: TRBJ1-5; cdr3_aa: CASTTGTGLGQPQHF
v_call: TRBV6-6; j_call: TRBJ1-1; cdr3_aa: CASSQPGTGGTEAFF
v_call: TRBV24-1; j_call: TRBJ1-1; cdr3_aa: CATRGTGGPNTEAFF
v_call: TRBV7-9; j_call: TRBJ2-2; cdr3_aa: CASSPTTRENTGELFF
v_call: TRBV25-1; j_call: TRBJ1-6; cdr3_aa: CASSESGGMNNSPLHF
v_call: TRBV12-3/TRBV12-4; j_call: TRBJ2-3; cdr3_aa: CASSFGLAGEYF
v_call: TRBV10-3; j_call: TRBJ1-1; cdr3_aa: CAISRTENTEAFF
v_call: TRBV7-8; j_call: TRBJ1-6; cdr3_aa: CASSPQTYNSPLHF
v_call: TRBV6-5; j_call: TRBJ2-7; cdr3_aa: CASSYTVTDSYEQYF
v_call: TRBV9; j_call: TRBJ1-6; cdr3_aa: CASSVEDRRKGGSPLHF
v_call: TRBV29-1; j_call: TRBJ1-6; cdr3_aa: CSVAEGKVSPLHF
v_call: TRBV18; j_call: TRBJ1-5; cdr3_aa: CASSSGGLQPQHF
v_call: TRBV5-1; j_call: TRBJ2-7; cdr3_aa: CASSLRTSGVGEQYF
v_call: TRBV4-1; j_call: TRBJ2-7; cdr3_aa: CASSQSGTGTNEQYF
v_call: TRBV6-6; j_call: TRBJ2-7; cdr3_aa: CASSRQGQGGNEQYF
v_call: TRBV2; j_call: TRBJ1-1; cdr3_aa: CASIWQMNTEAFF
v_call: TRBV28; j_call: TRBJ1-4; cdr3_aa: CASSTPPEEKLFF
v_call: TRBV10-3; j_call: TRBJ1-6; cdr3_aa: CAISTGSGSPLHF
v_call: TRBV19; j_call: TRBJ1-2; cdr3_aa: CASSGGGNYGYTF
v_call: TRBV30; j_call: TRBJ1-6; cdr3_aa: CACTDRENSPLHF
v_call: TRBV18; j_call: TRBJ2-6; cdr3_aa: CASSPVAGTSSGANVLTF
v_call: TRBV28; j_call: TRBJ1-4; cdr3_aa: CASSNLVAAEKLFF